This entry is about one T cell receptor beta chain. This sample is part of a study of blood T cell repertoires in COVID-19. This CDR3 region has 15 residues. The data were produced by immunoSEQ multiplex PCR, yet TCRdb's version contains in-frame clones alone and is incomplete. The table lists tens of thousands of clones, roughly 85% of them singletons, with roughly 4.6% in the top ten. This clonotype originated in a human donor in a cohort sampled during active COVID-19. V usage is TRBV12-2 and J usage is TRBJ2-5; the D call of TRBD2 is as the table states it, not checked on the DNA. TRBV12-2 is classified as a pseudogene. The specimen sequenced was peripheral blood. CDR3 nucleotides: TGTGCAAGTCGCTTAGGAGGGCCTCGGCAAGAGACCCAGTACTTC. Its protein is CASRLGGPRQETQYF.